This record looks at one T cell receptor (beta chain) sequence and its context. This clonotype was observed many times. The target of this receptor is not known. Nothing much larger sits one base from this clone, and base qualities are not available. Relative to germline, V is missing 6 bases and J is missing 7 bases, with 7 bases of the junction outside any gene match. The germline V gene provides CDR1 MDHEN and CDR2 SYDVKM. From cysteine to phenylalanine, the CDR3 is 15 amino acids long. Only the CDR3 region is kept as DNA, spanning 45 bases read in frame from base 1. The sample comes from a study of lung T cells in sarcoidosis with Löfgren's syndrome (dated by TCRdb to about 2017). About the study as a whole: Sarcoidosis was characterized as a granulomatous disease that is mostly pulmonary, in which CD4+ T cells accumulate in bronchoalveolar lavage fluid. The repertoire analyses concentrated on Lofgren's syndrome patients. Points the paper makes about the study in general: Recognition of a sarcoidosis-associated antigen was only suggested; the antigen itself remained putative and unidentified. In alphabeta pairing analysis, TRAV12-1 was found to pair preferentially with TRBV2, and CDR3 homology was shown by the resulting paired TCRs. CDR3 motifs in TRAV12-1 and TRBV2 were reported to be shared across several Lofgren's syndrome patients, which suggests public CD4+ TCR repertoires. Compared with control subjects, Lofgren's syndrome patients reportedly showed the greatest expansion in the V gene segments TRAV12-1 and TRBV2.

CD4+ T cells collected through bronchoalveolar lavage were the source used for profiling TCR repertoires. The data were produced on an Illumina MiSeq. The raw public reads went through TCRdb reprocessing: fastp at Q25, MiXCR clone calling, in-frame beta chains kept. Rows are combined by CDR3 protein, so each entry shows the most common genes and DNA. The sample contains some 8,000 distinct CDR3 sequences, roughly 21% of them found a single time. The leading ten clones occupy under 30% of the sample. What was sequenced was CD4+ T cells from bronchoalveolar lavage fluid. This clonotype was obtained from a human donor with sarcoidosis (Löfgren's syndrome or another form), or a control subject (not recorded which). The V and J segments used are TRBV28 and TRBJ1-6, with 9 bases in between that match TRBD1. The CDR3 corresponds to CASSVRDRVNSPLHF. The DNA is TGTGCCAGCAGCGTGCGGGACAGGGTCAATTCACCCCTCCACTTT.